The T cell receptor (beta chain) under discussion was sequenced for a study of blood T cells in healthy people across ages (dated by TCRdb to about 2015). For the study in its entirety: Template switching captured roughly one uniquely barcoded TCR beta cDNA molecule per two T cells in model experiments. The study measured age-related changes in TCR beta repertoire diversity using deep sequencing normalized with unique cDNA molecular identifiers. The donors were divided into four age groups: young (average around 16 years), middle-aged (over 35), aged (about 56) and long-lived (82). To avoid experimental bias, donors of different ages were spread randomly across the sequencing lanes. Two additional independent replicas of 1 million unique cDNA reads from the same blood draw were analyzed for two donors (one aged 18 to 30 and one aged 80 or older).

Counted from cysteine to phenylalanine, this CDR3 has 16 amino acids. Only CDR3 DNA is held: 48 bases, read in frame from base 1. V and J are trimmed by 3 bases and 9 bases, and the gene matches miss 10 bases of the junction. The germline V gene encodes CDR1 MDHEN and CDR2 SYDVKM. The 40 or so donors, aged about 6 to 95 years, were systemically healthy Caucasian individuals from Russia. Each donor gave 9 to 10 milliliters of peripheral blood, collected into EDTA-treated Vacutainer tubes. PBMCs were isolated by Ficoll-Paque density-gradient centrifugation, with at least 6 million obtained per sample. Trizol reagent was used to extract total RNA from the PBMCs, yielding at least 5.5 micrograms per sample. For every donor, flow cytometry on a PBMC aliquot measured the percentage of naive CD45RAhigh/CD27high T cells. Summary of the overall study and its limitations: As age increased, observed TCR beta diversity per million T cells dropped in a roughly linear way, and a significant reduction was already evident by age roughly 40. Estimates of total diversity based on one million sequenced T cells were regarded as lower bounds and as underestimates. A strong correlation was found between observed TCR beta diversity and the percentage of naive T cells measured by flow cytometry. Conclusive comparison of naive and antigen-experienced compartments was prevented by the profiling of bulk unsorted PBMCs. The CMV infection status of donors was not known, potentially confounding age-related changes in expanded clonotypes. The long-lived group showed more naive CD4+ T cells, fewer expanded clones and increased TCR diversity than the aged group, suggesting age selection.

Points on this clonotype: Its cognate antigen has yet to be identified. No much larger clone exists at a distance of one base, and base qualities are not known.

The protocol used for the library was 5' RACE. Sequencing used an Illumina HiSeq 2500. A second PCR of roughly 7 to 11 cycles was performed with a sample-barcoded 5' primer and a J-beta primer mix. Each TCR beta cDNA molecule received a unique molecular identifier from a template-switch 5' adaptor carrying 12 random nucleotides. Each sample yielded at least 3 million CDR3-containing paired-end reads. First-strand cDNA synthesis was performed from all RNA using the Mint cDNA synthesis kit, with priming by a TRBC-specific oligonucleotide. All cDNA was treated with uracil-DNA glycosylase and then went through a first 18-cycle PCR with the universal primers M1SS and BC2_uni_R. The authors processed their data as follows. Normalization of each sample was performed by random selection of 1 million high-quality reads, each carrying a distinct molecular identifier. Reads sharing molecular identifiers were discarded rather than binned into consensus sequences. MiTCR, set to a Q25 quality threshold and the strictest error-elimination algorithm, was used for CDR3 identification, clonotype clustering and error correction. Lower-bound total TCR beta diversity was estimated with a nonparametric unseen species model using Euler transformation. TCRdb cleaned the public reads at Q25 with fastp, built clones with MiXCR and kept in-frame beta chains. Identical CDR3 protein sequences are pooled into one entry, listed with their most common genes and DNA. The V and J calls come from TCRdb's annotation, not from the publication. The sample records roughly 930,000 distinct CDR3 sequences, around 46% of which are singletons. Roughly 13% of the sample is held by the ten biggest clonotypes.

The sequenced sample was blood. The receptor's source is a man aged 25 to 40 in good health. The rearranged segments are TRBV28 and TRBJ1-6; TRBD1 fits 8 bases in the junction. Here is the DNA: TGTGCCAGCAGTTTCCAAAGGACAGGGAAGGGTTCACCCCTCCACTTT. Translated, it gives CASSFQRTGKGSPLHF.